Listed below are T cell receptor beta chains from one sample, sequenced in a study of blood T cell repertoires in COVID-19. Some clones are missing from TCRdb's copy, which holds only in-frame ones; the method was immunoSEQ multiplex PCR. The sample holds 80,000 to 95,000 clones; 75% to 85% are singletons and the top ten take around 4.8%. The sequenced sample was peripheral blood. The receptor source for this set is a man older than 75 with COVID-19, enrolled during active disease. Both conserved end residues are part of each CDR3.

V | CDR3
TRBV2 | CASSKGLGTSYEQYF
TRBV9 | CASSVGPAVEKLFF
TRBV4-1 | CASSQSQGSYEQYF
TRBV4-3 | CASSQDHPSSGNTIYF
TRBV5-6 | CASSLRTGPNTGELFF
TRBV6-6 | CASSYESVRYNEQFF
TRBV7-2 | CASSPRTGINTGELFF
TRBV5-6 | CASRRTGIYNSPLHF
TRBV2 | CASNTGKETQYF
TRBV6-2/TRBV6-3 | CASSYYSGGQFF
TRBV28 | CASRVPGRFYGYTF
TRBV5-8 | CASSLRGNQPQHF
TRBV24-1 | CATSDFIRETQYF
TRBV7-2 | CASSLASTGGHGYTF
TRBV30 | CAWSVKGYTEAFF
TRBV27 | CASRGDWRGTGELFF
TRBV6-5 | CAFRQTYTSPLHF
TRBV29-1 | CSVEDTLSPNYGYTF
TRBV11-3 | CASSPGTGVGLGETQYF
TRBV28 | CASSFSRRSISQPQHF
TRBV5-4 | CASSLGQVYGYTF
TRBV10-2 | CASSERSGGTSIYEQFF
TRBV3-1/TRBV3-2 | CASSQPAERNEQFF
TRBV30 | CAWTGGAARNEKLFF
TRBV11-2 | CASSPGESHYGYTF
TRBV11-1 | CASSSEANTEAFF
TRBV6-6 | CASSYSEASNQPQHF
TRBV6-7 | CASSYPDQPQHF
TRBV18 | CASSPPQGPQHF
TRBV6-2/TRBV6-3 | CASSYWGRYTNYGYTF
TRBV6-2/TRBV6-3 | CASSYPAGVRETQYF
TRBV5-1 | CASSPRGGNGKEQYF
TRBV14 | CASSPVAGPFSDTQYF
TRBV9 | CASSAGTSGQETQYF
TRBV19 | CASSTGRTEAFF
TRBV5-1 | CASSFLGSEYSNEQFF
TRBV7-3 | CASSLTPTGSSYNEQFF
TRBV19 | CASRVALGGIMYEQYF
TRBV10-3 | CAIAGSVDTQYF
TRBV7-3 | CASSLGTAALNEQFF